Listed below are T cell receptor beta chains from one sample, sequenced in a study of T-cell memory formation after mild COVID-19. Using its own MiXCR run on the 5' RACE reads, TCRdb lists one record per CDR3 protein. The sample yields around 320,000 distinct CDR3 sequences, around 27% seen once. Sequenced: PBMCs or a T cell subset sorted from them (not recorded which). The receptor source for this set is an adult woman who had mild COVID-19 (a few samples of this study predate the infection). Cell type and time point are not known. Each CDR3 is given without its conserved first and last residue. The order of the fields is V gene, J gene, CDR3 protein.

V gene: TRBV7-2
J gene: TRBJ2-1
CDR3 protein: ASSFGQKYNEQF

V gene: TRBV6-6
J gene: TRBJ1-3
CDR3 protein: ASSYSGTGTGNTIY

V gene: TRBV11-2
J gene: TRBJ1-1
CDR3 protein: ASSLVVPQGGNTEAF

V gene: TRBV11-2
J gene: TRBJ2-7
CDR3 protein: ASSLRFEAGGREQY

V gene: TRBV6-5
J gene: TRBJ2-3
CDR3 protein: ASSPSGGPGPDTQY

V gene: TRBV2
J gene: TRBJ1-1
CDR3 protein: ASSWTGAFGTNTEAF

V gene: TRBV2
J gene: TRBJ2-3
CDR3 protein: ASSVGSALGTDTQY

V gene: TRBV19
J gene: TRBJ2-5
CDR3 protein: ASSGRLAGEVETQY

V gene: TRBV29-1
J gene: TRBJ2-3
CDR3 protein: SGYRDTPDTQY

V gene: TRBV6-2/TRBV6-3
J gene: TRBJ1-1
CDR3 protein: ASSWGGGLMNTEAF

V gene: TRBV12-3/TRBV12-4
J gene: TRBJ1-2
CDR3 protein: ASRGQLYYGYT

V gene: TRBV10-3
J gene: TRBJ1-4
CDR3 protein: AIRGAQGGNEKLF

V gene: TRBV4-2
J gene: TRBJ2-2
CDR3 protein: ASSQRSSGNTGELF

V gene: TRBV24-1
J gene: TRBJ2-5
CDR3 protein: ATSDFREGETQY

V gene: TRBV7-6
J gene: TRBJ2-4
CDR3 protein: ASSLTGGGGIQY

V gene: TRBV6-5
J gene: TRBJ1-6
CDR3 protein: ASSPDRPLGSPLH

V gene: TRBV12-3/TRBV12-4
J gene: TRBJ2-3
CDR3 protein: ASSLEVTGTDTQY

V gene: TRBV20-1
J gene: TRBJ2-2
CDR3 protein: SAGPTANTGELF

V gene: TRBV30
J gene: TRBJ2-5
CDR3 protein: AWSVKTPGAQETQY

V gene: TRBV24-1
J gene: TRBJ1-2
CDR3 protein: ATADRVNYGYT

V gene: TRBV15
J gene: TRBJ2-6
CDR3 protein: ATSRDVRDSGANVLT

V gene: TRBV19
J gene: TRBJ1-1
CDR3 protein: ASRHPGRMNTEAF

V gene: TRBV29-1
J gene: TRBJ2-1
CDR3 protein: SLRTGPSF

V gene: TRBV5-1
J gene: TRBJ2-5
CDR3 protein: ASSFGRGYQETQY

V gene: TRBV5-4
J gene: TRBJ1-1
CDR3 protein: ASSFGGAETF

V gene: TRBV2
J gene: TRBJ2-1
CDR3 protein: ASSGDHYNEQF

V gene: TRBV19
J gene: TRBJ2-3
CDR3 protein: ASSSRLAGGPADTQY

V gene: TRBV20-1
J gene: TRBJ2-3
CDR3 protein: SARRDPRPADTQY

V gene: TRBV7-8
J gene: TRBJ2-1
CDR3 protein: ASRHPGPNEQF

V gene: TRBV3-1
J gene: TRBJ2-1
CDR3 protein: ASSQVSETRLGNEQF